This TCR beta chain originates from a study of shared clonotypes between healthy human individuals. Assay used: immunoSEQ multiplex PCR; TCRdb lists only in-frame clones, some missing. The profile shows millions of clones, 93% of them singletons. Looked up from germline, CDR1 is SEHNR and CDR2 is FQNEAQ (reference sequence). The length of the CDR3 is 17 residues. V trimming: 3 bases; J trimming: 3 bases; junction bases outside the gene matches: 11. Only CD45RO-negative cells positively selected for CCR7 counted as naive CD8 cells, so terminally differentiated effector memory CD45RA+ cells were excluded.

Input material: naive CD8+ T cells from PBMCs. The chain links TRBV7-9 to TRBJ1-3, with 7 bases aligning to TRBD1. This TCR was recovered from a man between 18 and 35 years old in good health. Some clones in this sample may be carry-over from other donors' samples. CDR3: CASSFDPSQGDGNTIYF. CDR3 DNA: TGTGCCAGCAGCTTCGATCCTTCGCAGGGGGATGGAAACACCATATATTTT.